The 30 T cell receptor beta chains reported below all come from one sample, sequenced in a study of T cell responses to AZD1222 COVID-19 vaccine. Clones were sequenced by immunoSEQ multiplex PCR, and TCRdb holds only the in-frame ones, with some missing. Of some 130,000 clones in the sample, roughly 85% are singletons; the top ten hold approximately 1.6%. Sequencing used peripheral blood, obtained on day 0 of AZD1222 vaccination. These receptors were obtained from an adult in good health.

This clone was detected many times. The chain links TRBV2 to TRBJ1-2; D not resolved. Trimming stripped 4 bases from V and 4 bases from J, with 16 bases between. Germline V gene data show CDR1 as SNHLY and CDR2 as FYNNEI. The CDR3 length is 15 residues. DNA for the CDR3: TGTGCCAGCAGTGTCAGCAGCGGAGGGAGCTATGGCTACACCTTC. Translating gives CASSVSSGGSYGYTF. The whole variable domain, remainder taken from reference TRBV2 and TRBJ1-2, is EPEVTQTPSHQVTQMGQEVILRCVPISNHLYFYWYRQILGQKVEFLVSFYNNEISEKSEIFDDQFSVERPDGSNFTLKIRSTKLEDSAMYFCASSVSSGGSYGYTFGSGTRLTVV.

This clone is a singleton in its sample. The rearrangement joins TRBV12-5 to TRBJ2-3; D is unresolved. CDR1 LGHNT and CDR2 FRNRAP come from the germline V gene. V gave up 1 base and J gave up 5 bases, with 10 bases separating them. This CDR3 has 14 residues. CDR3 in amino acids: CASGLGPGRDTQYF. CDR3 DNA sequence: TGTGCTAGTGGTTTGGGTCCCGGACGAGATACGCAGTATTTT.

The chain employs TRBV29-1 and TRBJ1-1; D uncertain. Trimming pared 1 base from V and 4 bases from J, leaving 7 bases between. Germline V gene lookup returns CDR1 SQVTM and CDR2 ANQGSEA. The CDR3 length is 12 residues. The CDR3 coding sequence is TGCAGCGTTGAAGGGCCGGGCACTGAAGCTTTCTTT. Translated: CSVEGPGTEAFF. Complete variable domain (other parts from reference TRBV29-1 and TRBJ1-1): SAVISQKPSRDICQRGTSLTIQCQVDSQVTMMFWYRQQPGQSLTLIATANQGSEATYESGFVIDKFPISRPNLTFSTLTVSNMSPEDSSIYLCSVEGPGTEAFFGQGTRLTVV.

The chain carries TRBV10-1 and TRBJ2-7; no clear D gene. Between the trimmed V and J ends, which lost 2 bases and 0 bases, there was a span of 2 bases. Germline V gene lookup returns CDR1 WNHNN and CDR2 SYGVQD (reference sequence). The CDR3 loop spans 12 amino acids. In nucleotides, the CDR3 is TGCGCCAGCAGTGAGGGCTCCTACGAGCAGTACTTC. Its translation: CASSEGSYEQYF.

In its sample, this clone was seen once. This chain uses TRBV7-9 with TRBJ2-5; D unclear. Germline values: CDR1 SEHNR, CDR2 FQNEAQ (reference sequence). The CDR3 extends over 14 amino acids. Trimming took off 0 bases at V and 6 bases at J, with 11 bases between the two ends. CDR3 coding DNA: TGTGCCAGCAGCTTAGCAGGTTACCAGAAGACCCAGTACTTC. It translates to CASSLAGYQKTQYF.

The chain employs TRBV20-1 and TRBJ1-1; D not certain. The CDR3 is 11 amino acids. Trimming took off 7 bases at V and 8 bases at J, with 14 bases between the two ends. Germline lookup yields CDR1 DFQATT and CDR2 SNEGSKA (reference sequence). The CDR3 spells CSVLGSKEAFF. The CDR3 region has the DNA TGCAGTGTTCTCGGGTCTAAAGAAGCTTTCTTT.

This clone was found once. This chain links TRBV7-9 with TRBJ1-2, with no clear D. The CDR3 contains 15 residues. In germline, CDR1 is SEHNR, CDR2 FQNEAQ (reference sequence). The V and J ends lost 1 base and 0 bases respectively, with 9 bases between them. CDR3 bases: TGTGCCAGCAGCTTAGTCCCTGACACTAACTATGGCTACACCTTC. It specifies CASSLVPDTNYGYTF.

The rearrangement uses TRBV30 and TRBJ1-4; possibly TRBD1 for D (5 bases). Trimming shortened V by 2 bases and J by 5 bases, and 12 bases separated the two germline ends. CDR3 length equals 14 residues. CDR1 and CDR2 from the germline V gene are GTSNPN and SVGIG (reference sequence). CDR3 nucleotides: TGTGCCTGGAGTCTTGGGACCTTAAATGAAAAACTGTTTTTT. As protein: CAWSLGTLNEKLFF.

This clone was seen a single time. The gene calls are TRBV5-1 and TRBJ1-4, with 7 bases lining up with TRBD1. The CDR3 extends over 15 amino acids. The V and J ends lost 5 bases and 8 bases, in that order; junction bases with no gene match: 12. CDR1 is SGHRS and CDR2 is YFSETQ in the germline V gene. The CDR3: CASRFLGQRAEKLFF. The DNA of the CDR3 is TGCGCCAGCAGGTTTTTGGGACAGCGAGCGGAAAAACTGTTTTTT.

The chain has TRBV29-1 and TRBJ2-7; 8 nucleotides align to TRBD1. Germline values: CDR1 SQVTM, CDR2 ANQGSEA. With V trimmed by 5 bases and J by 4 bases, 7 bases remained unmatched. The CDR3 is 13 amino acids. The CDR3 DNA reads as TGCAGCGTTCTCAGGGGGCTTGGGTACGAGCAGTACTTC. It specifies CSVLRGLGYEQYF.

The chain employs TRBV19 and TRBJ1-4; 9 bases align to TRBD1. The V gene's germline CDR1 is LNHDA and CDR2 SQIVND (reference sequence). V shed 3 bases, J shed 5 bases, and the junction held 10 bases outside the gene matches. The CDR3 loop spans 17 amino acids. The chain's CDR3 is CASSMTGTGILNEKLFF. Written as DNA, the CDR3 is TGTGCCAGTAGTATGACCGGGACAGGGATTTTAAATGAAAAACTGTTTTTT.

This chain connects TRBV29-1 to TRBJ1-1; D perhaps matches TRBD1 (5 bases). In germline, CDR1 is SQVTM, CDR2 ANQGSEA. The CDR3 is 13 amino acids. Between the trimmed V and J ends, which lost 6 bases and 3 bases, there was a span of 14 bases. The CDR3 DNA is TGCAGCGTCAGACGGGGGAAGGACACTGAAGCTTTCTTT. As protein: CSVRRGKDTEAFF.

The chain joins TRBV5-6 to TRBJ2-7, with a weak D call TRBD2 (6 bases). V gave up 4 bases and J gave up 6 bases, with 14 bases separating them. This CDR3 region has 13 residues. Germline V CDR1 and CDR2: SGHDT, YYEEEE. The CDR3 nucleotides read TGTGCCAGCAGCGATGGGACTTCTGGCGAGCAGTACTTC. This gives the protein CASSDGTSGEQYF.

This chain joins TRBV30 and TRBJ1-2, with D tentatively TRBD1 (6 bases). This CDR3 region has 13 residues. V lost 1 base, J lost 7 bases, and 13 bases lay in between. CDR1 is GTSNPN, CDR2 SVGIG, per germline (reference sequence). The CDR3 loop is CAWSEGGFAGYTF. CDR3 sequence (DNA): TGTGCCTGGAGTGAGGGGGGGTTCGCTGGCTACACCTTC.

The chain carries TRBV30 and TRBJ1-1; unclear D gene. Looked up from germline, CDR1 is GTSNPN and CDR2 is SVGIG (reference sequence). The CDR3 covers 12 residues. V lost 2 bases, J lost 7 bases, and 11 bases lay in between. The CDR3: CAWSRSGVEAFF. The CDR3, as DNA: TGTGCCTGGAGTCGCTCCGGGGTTGAAGCTTTCTTT.

The J gene is TRBJ2-5, the V gene TRBV3-1 (or the pseudogene TRBV3-2); 11 nucleotides align to TRBD2. V gave up 0 bases and J gave up 5 bases; unmatched junction bases: 11. The germline gives CDR1 LGHDT, CDR2 YNNKEL (reference sequence). The CDR3 spans 18 residues. DNA of the CDR3: TGTGCCAGCAGCCAAGAATATACTAGCGGGAGTCCTGGGGAGACCCAGTACTTC. Translating gives CASSQEYTSGSPGETQYF.

The chain is built from TRBV6-5 and TRBJ2-7; TRBD1 agrees at 10 bases. Germline CDR1 reads MNHEY; CDR2 reads SVGAGI. Trimming removed 7 bases from V and 2 bases from J; junction bases left unmatched: 8. This CDR3 spans 15 amino acids. In nucleotides, the CDR3 is TGTGCCAGCAAGAGAGGGACAGGGGATCCCTACGAGCAGTACTTC. Its protein is CASKRGTGDPYEQYF.

This clone has a handful of counts. The chain has TRBV9 and TRBJ1-1, with TRBD1 matching 7 bases. This CDR3 is built from 16 residues. With V trimmed by 4 bases and J by 5 bases, 14 bases remained unmatched. Germline V CDR1 and CDR2: SGDLS, YYNGEE. The CDR3, as DNA: TGTGCCAGCAGCTCCCGGGACAGCACACGGGGGACTGAAGCTTTCTTT. This encodes CASSSRDSTRGTEAFF.

This clone appeared a few times. V is TRBV13 and J is TRBJ1-2; 12 bases align to TRBD1. The CDR3 is 16 residues long. Per the germline V gene, CDR1 is PRHDT and CDR2 is FYEKMQ (reference sequence). Germline trimming cut 5 bases from V and 6 bases from J; bases unmatched to any gene: 10. The CDR3 nucleotides read TGTGCCAGCAGCCCGGGACAGGGGGCAATCTTTGATGGCTACACCTTC. Amino acid sequence: CASSPGQGAIFDGYTF.

The gene calls are TRBV6-6 and TRBJ1-5; tentative D call: TRBD1 (5 bases). Looked up from germline, CDR1 is MNHNY and CDR2 is SVGAGI (reference sequence). Trimming left V 6 bases short and J 1 base short, with 7 bases between. The CDR3 runs to 13 residues. This CDR3 is CASRRDSNQPQHF. The DNA for the CDR3 is TGTGCCAGCAGACGGGACAGCAATCAGCCCCAGCATTTT.

This clone was detected only once. The chain uses TRBV20-1 and TRBJ2-1, with D uncertain. V lost 3 bases to trimming and J lost 4 bases, with 13 bases between them. The length of the CDR3 is 14 residues. Germline loops: CDR1 DFQATT, CDR2 SNEGSKA (reference sequence). CDR3 amino acids: CSASGLALYNEQFF. The CDR3 DNA reads TGCAGTGCTAGTGGTCTTGCATTATACAATGAGCAGTTCTTC.

This clone occurred once. This sequence joins TRBV7-6 and TRBJ2-2, with 7 bases identical to TRBD2. Germline values: CDR1 SGHVS, CDR2 FNYEAQ. This CDR3 contains 15 residues. V shed 4 bases, J shed 4 bases, and the junction held 6 bases outside the gene matches. The CDR3 coding sequence is TGTGCCAGCAGCTCCCTGGGGGGGGGCACCGGGGAGCTGTTTTTT. It yields the protein CASSSLGGGTGELFF.

This sequence joins TRBV28 and TRBJ2-7, with 7 nucleotides matching TRBD2. After removal of 6 bases from V and 2 bases from J, the junction contained 10 bases not matched to a gene. The length of the CDR3 is 15 residues. The germline CDR1 and CDR2 sequences are MDHEN and SYDVKM. The CDR3 loop is CASRGGDAGTYEQYF. CDR3 DNA sequence: TGTGCCAGCAGGGGGGGGGACGCGGGCACCTACGAGCAGTACTTC.

V and J are TRBV3-1 (or the pseudogene TRBV3-2) and TRBJ1-1; no firm D call. Germline V gives CDR1 LGHDT, CDR2 YNNKEL (reference sequence). Trimming cost V 1 base and J 3 bases, with 6 bases left between them. This CDR3 comprises 13 residues. CDR3 sequence: CASSQATYTEAFF. The CDR3 DNA reads TGTGCCAGCAGCCAAGCGACCTACACTGAAGCTTTCTTT.

V is TRBV24-1 and J is TRBJ1-2; weak D call: TRBD1 (5 bases). Germline CDR1 and CDR2: KGHDR and SFDVKD. With 3 bases removed from V and 5 bases from J, the gap between germline ends came to 18 bases. This CDR3 has 16 residues. CDR3 loop: CATSDAGRRLGYGYTF. DNA of the CDR3: TGTGCCACCAGTGATGCGGGACGGCGTTTAGGTTATGGCTACACCTTC.

V and J are TRBV9 and TRBJ1-2; D might be TRBD1 (6 bases). From germline, CDR1 is SGDLS and CDR2 YYNGEE. The CDR3 extends over 16 amino acids. Trimming took off 3 bases at V and 6 bases at J, with 21 bases between the two ends. CDR3 nucleotide sequence: TGTGCCAGCAGCGGACAGGTCCGGACTATCGGGGATGGCTACACCTTC. Its protein is CASSGQVRTIGDGYTF.

CDR3: CASISGGAGTGELFF. The CDR3 DNA reads as TGTGCCAGCATTTCAGGGGGCGCCGGCACCGGGGAGCTGTTTTTT. This sequence joins TRBV6-5 and TRBJ2-2; the match to TRBD1 covers 8 bases. The CDR3 is made up of 15 amino acids. V lost 7 bases to trimming and J lost 4 bases; unmatched junction nucleotides: 8. CDR1 and CDR2 (germline): MNHEY, SVGAGI.

This chain connects TRBV6-4 to TRBJ2-1; 8 bases match TRBD1. V gave up 2 bases and J gave up 3 bases; unmatched junction bases: 6. The CDR3 loop spans 16 amino acids. Germline V gives CDR1 MRHNA, CDR2 SNTAGT. This chain's CDR3 is CASSDRQGLGYNEQFF. The CDR3 DNA sequence: TGTGCCAGCAGTGACCGACAGGGGCTGGGCTACAATGAGCAGTTCTTC.

The gene calls are TRBV9 and TRBJ2-1; weak D call: TRBD2 (6 bases). With 0 bases removed from V and 8 bases from J, the gap between germline ends came to 15 bases. Germline loops: CDR1 SGDLS, CDR2 YYNGEE. The CDR3 extends over 15 amino acids. The CDR3, as DNA: TGTGCCAGCAGCGTAGTGGCGGGAATTCGGGATGAGCAGTTCTTC. It encodes CASSVVAGIRDEQFF.

This sequence joins TRBV7-9 and TRBJ1-3; 8 bases are a match to TRBD1. V gave up 2 bases and J gave up 4 bases; unmatched junction bases: 4. Germline assignment: CDR1 SEHNR and CDR2 FQNEAQ (reference sequence). The CDR3 covers 15 residues. The DNA of the CDR3 is TGTGCCAGCAGCTTACAGGGGGCGCGGGGAAACACCATATATTTT. Translated: CASSLQGARGNTIYF.